This T cell receptor (beta chain) was recorded in a study of T cell responses to AZD1222 COVID-19 vaccine. The V gene end was trimmed by 6 bases and the J gene end by 7 bases; junction bases not matched to a gene: 4. This CDR3 has 12 residues. This clone was recorded once. Its antigen remains unidentified. Study-wide results and caveats: In a largely white British group with more females than males, clonal diversity was possibly underestimated.

Produced via immunoSEQ multiplex PCR; TCRdb's table is partial and in-frame only. This table holds approximately 120,000 clones, roughly 90% found once. The specimen was peripheral blood, collected on day 0 of MenACWY control vaccination. The chain recombines TRBV12-3 or TRBV12-4 with TRBJ1-2, with TRBD1 matching over 8 bases. This sequence was found in an adult in good health. The CDR3 coding sequence is TGTGCCAGCAGCTCTGGGACAGGTGGCTACACCTTC. It translates to CASSSGTGGYTF.